Described below is a single T cell receptor (beta chain) sequence and its context. The sample is drawn from a study of shared clonotypes between healthy human individuals. The wider study: A couple of female and a few male donors aged 18 to 49 were enrolled.

The germline CDR1 and CDR2 sequences are SGDLS and YYNGEE. CDR3 length: 14 amino acids. The V and J ends lost 4 bases and 2 bases, in that order; junction bases with no gene match: 2. Using immunoSEQ multiplex PCR, the repertoire was profiled, and TCRdb retains in-frame clones only, with some absent. The sample lists around 2,000,000 clones, roughly 94% occurring once. Investigators divided CD4+ cells into CD45RA+ naive and CD45RA-negative memory subsets. The chain has TRBV9 and TRBJ2-5; 10 nucleotides agree with TRBD2. The receptor was isolated from a man between 18 and 35 years old in good health. The sequenced sample consisted of naive CD4+ T cells sorted from blood. Subset here: CD45RA+ positively selected. The CDR3 coding sequence is TGTGCCAGCAGCATGACTAGCGGGCAAGAGACCCAGTACTTC. The encoded protein is CASSMTSGQETQYF.